This T cell receptor beta chain was captured in a study of response to subunit inactivated influenza vaccine (dated 2018 in TCRdb). Turning to the overall study: The study used deep quantitative T cell receptor repertoire profiling to track responses to a trivalent subunit inactivated influenza vaccine.

V loses 4 bases of germline sequence and J loses 7 bases, and the interval between the two ends is 11 bases. CDR1 DFQATT and CDR2 SNEGSKA were looked up in the germline V gene (reference sequence). The CDR3 runs 12 amino acids, cysteine and phenylalanine included. Left in the record is the CDR3 DNA by itself, 36 bases read in frame from the first base. The paper as a whole reports these results and caveats: The authors proposed that each seasonal influenza vaccination may bring in only a limited number of new T cells.

Sample time point, as interpreted from the label and publication: 45 days after influenza vaccine administration. Ten or more counts support this clonotype. There is no known antigen for this receptor. No much larger clonotype is one base removed from it; base qualities were not supplied. The library came from RT-PCR. Instrument used: Illumina HiSeq 2500. The public reads were run again by TCRdb, first through fastp at Q25 and then through MiXCR, and only productive beta chains were kept. Rows matching on CDR3 protein sequence are summarized as one entry with the most common DNA and genes. In this sample the table shows 450,000 to 500,000 distinct CDR3 sequences, over 9.5% of which occur a single time. The ten largest clones capture approximately 12% of the sample.

Specimen: PBMCs from blood, collected 35 to 45 days after vaccination. In this chain, TRBV20-1 is recombined with TRBJ1-3; no D gene can be assigned with confidence. The clonotype originates from a man aged 45-65 years who received an inactivated influenza vaccine. Donor details come from another sample of the same person, matched by shared clones. The CDR3 is CSAIWRANTIYF. The DNA reads as follows: TGCAGTGCTATTTGGAGAGCGAACACCATATATTTT.